A single sample gave rise to the 5 T cell receptor beta chains below, sequenced in a study of breast tumors, draining lymph nodes, adjacent tissues. Breast cancer patients provided tissue from their axillary draining lymph nodes. TCRdb re-derived calls from the multiplex PCR reads in MiXCR, one entry per CDR3 protein. This sample yields 150,000 to 200,000 distinct CDR3 sequences, of which approximately 30% are seen a single time; approximately 4.3% belongs to the top ten. Material: axillary lymph node tissue. The source is a female donor with breast cancer. Some clones in this sample may be carry-over from other donors' samples.

This clonotype was detected ten times or more. The chain uses TRBV5-8 and TRBJ2-7, with D tentatively TRBD1 (6 bases). Trimming removed 3 bases from V and 0 bases from J, with 16 bases in between. CDR1 SGHTS and CDR2 YDEGEE come from the germline V gene. The CDR3 runs to 16 residues. The CDR3 coding sequence is TGTGCCAGCAGCTCATTTTGGGGGCACAGCTCCTACGAGCAGTACTTC. Translated: CASSSFWGHSSYEQYF.

This clonotype appeared many times. The J gene is TRBJ2-3, the V gene TRBV15, with 8 bases that match TRBD2. J was trimmed by 1 base and V by 5 bases; bases with no gene match: 14. Germline V gene lookup returns CDR1 LNHNV and CDR2 YYDKDF (reference sequence). CDR3 length: 18 amino acids. The CDR3 protein is CATSCPYLLADCTDTQYF. The DNA for the CDR3 is TGTGCCACCAGCTGCCCCTACCTACTAGCGGACTGCACAGATACGCAGTATTTT.

This clonotype was seen ten or more times. The CDR3 here is CASKSGFGGEKLFF. The CDR3 coding sequence is TGTGCCAGCAAGTCAGGTTTCGGTGGTGAAAAACTGTTTTTT. The V call is TRBV2, the J call TRBJ1-4; D unclear. The CDR3 covers 14 residues. Trimming cost V 7 bases and J 7 bases, with 16 bases left between them. CDR1 is SNHLY, CDR2 FYNNEI, per germline.

Only a few counts were recorded for this clonotype. This may come from a read error, since a much larger clone is one base off. The V call is TRBV6-6, the J call TRBJ2-5; D is possibly TRBD2 (6 bases). The CDR3 sequence is 13 residues long. V gave up 7 bases and J gave up 7 bases, with 16 bases separating them. The V gene's germline CDR1 is MNHNY and CDR2 SVGAGI (reference sequence). This CDR3 is CASIRGTSGTQYF. Here the CDR3 DNA reads TGTGCCAGCATTCGTGGGACTTCCGGGACCCAGTACTTC.

This clonotype was seen only a few times. V and J are TRBV7-2 and TRBJ2-3, with 11 bases aligning to TRBD2. Germline V gene lookup returns CDR1 SGHTA and CDR2 FQGNSA. The CDR3 has 14 amino acids. The V gene end was trimmed by 9 bases and the J gene end by 1 base; junction bases not matched to a gene: 3. The CDR3 DNA follows: TGTGCCAGTAGTAGCGGGGGGGGCACAGATACGCAGTATTTT. Amino acid sequence: CASSSGGGTDTQYF.